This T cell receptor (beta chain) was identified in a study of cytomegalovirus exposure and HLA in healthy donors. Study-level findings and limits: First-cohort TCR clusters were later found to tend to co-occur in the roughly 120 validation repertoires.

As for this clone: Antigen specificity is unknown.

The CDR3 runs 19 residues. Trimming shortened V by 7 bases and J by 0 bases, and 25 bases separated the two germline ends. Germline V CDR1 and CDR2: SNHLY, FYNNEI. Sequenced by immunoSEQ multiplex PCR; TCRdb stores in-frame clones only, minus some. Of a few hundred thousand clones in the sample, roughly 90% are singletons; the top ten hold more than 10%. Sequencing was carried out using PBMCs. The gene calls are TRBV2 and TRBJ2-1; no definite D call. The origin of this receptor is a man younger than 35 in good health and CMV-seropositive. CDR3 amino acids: CASTPSPFSQVLSYNEQFF. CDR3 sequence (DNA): TGTGCCAGCACCCCCAGTCCCTTTAGTCAGGTTCTCTCCTACAATGAGCAGTTCTTC.